Listed below are T cell receptor beta chains from one sample, sequenced in a study of T cell responses to AZD1222 COVID-19 vaccine. This table comes from immunoSEQ multiplex PCR, and its TCRdb copy is limited to in-frame clones, with some not included. The sample has around 100,000 clones, more than 75% seen once. The specimen comprised peripheral blood, sampled on day 0 of MenACWY control vaccination. All receptors come from an adult in good health. Both conserved end residues are part of each CDR3. A D gene is named only where the DNA matches it firmly. Size tells how often a clone was seen (once, few, many) or the class of an expanded clone, and some rows leave it out.

clone_size | d_call | j_call | v_call | cdr3_aa | cdr3_nt
- | - | TRBJ1-1 | TRBV11-2 | CASSYPKRVEAFF | TGTGCCAGCAGCTACCCTAAGAGGGTCGAAGCTTTCTTT
- | TRBD1 | TRBJ1-6 | TRBV14 | CASSHRRRGQGNSPLHF | TGTGCCAGCAGCCACCGAAGAAGGGGACAGGGGAATTCACCCCTCCACTTT
- | TRBD2 | TRBJ2-7 | TRBV20-1 | CSASLLAGLPPYEQYF | TGCAGTGCTAGTTTGCTAGCGGGACTCCCTCCCTACGAGCAGTACTTC
- | TRBD2 | TRBJ2-5 | TRBV4-3 | CASSHDRSGGEETQYF | TGCGCCAGCAGCCATGACCGCTCCGGGGGGGAAGAGACCCAGTACTTC
- | - | TRBJ1-5 | TRBV2 | CASTGSANQPQHF | TGTGCCAGCACAGGGTCGGCAAATCAGCCCCAGCATTTT
- | TRBD1 | TRBJ1-1 | TRBV27 | CASSPGTGGNTEAFF | TGTGCCAGCAGTCCCGGGACAGGTGGGAACACTGAAGCTTTCTTT
- | - | TRBJ1-1 | TRBV2 | CASSRDMNTEAFF | TGTGCCAGCAGCAGGGACATGAACACTGAAGCTTTCTTT
- | - | TRBJ2-5 | TRBV3-1/TRBV3-2 | CASGQETQYF | TGTGCCAGCGGACAAGAGACCCAGTACTTC
few | TRBD1 | TRBJ2-3 | TRBV5-1 | CASSLRDRGDTQYF | TGCGCCAGCAGCTTGAGGGACAGGGGCGATACGCAGTATTTT
- | - | TRBJ1-4 | TRBV19 | CASSMWQFNEKLFF | TGTGCCAGTAGTATGTGGCAGTTTAATGAAAAACTGTTTTTT
- | - | TRBJ1-5 | TRBV19 | CASSMQGDQPQHF | TGTGCCAGTAGTATGCAAGGGGATCAGCCCCAGCATTTT
- | - | TRBJ2-1 | TRBV6-5 | CATDGTTRNEQFF | TGTGCCACCGATGGCACCACCCGGAATGAGCAGTTCTTC
few | - | TRBJ1-5 | TRBV7-2 | CASSPMGAGSNQPQHF | TGTGCCAGCAGCCCGATGGGGGCGGGAAGCAATCAGCCCCAGCATTTT
- | - | TRBJ1-1 | TRBV7-3 | CASSLTGGKSGAFF | TGTGCCAGCAGCTTAACAGGGGGGAAGTCCGGAGCTTTCTTT
- | - | TRBJ1-4 | TRBV7-9 | CASSPGHSTNEKLFF | TGTGCCAGCAGCCCTGGACACTCGACTAATGAAAAACTGTTTTTT
- | - | TRBJ1-1 | TRBV28 | CASSGLTGMNTEAFF | TGTGCCAGCAGTGGTTTAACAGGGATGAACACTGAAGCTTTCTTT
- | - | TRBJ2-1 | TRBV6-5 | CASAEDWSSYNEQFF | TGTGCCAGCGCCGAAGACTGGAGCTCCTACAATGAGCAGTTCTTC
- | - | TRBJ2-7 | TRBV5-1 | CASSLVQSSYEQYF | TGCGCCAGCAGCTTGGTTCAGAGCTCCTACGAGCAGTACTTC
- | - | TRBJ1-4 | TRBV18 | CASSPSRGNEKLFF | TGTGCCAGCTCACCGAGCAGGGGTAATGAAAAACTGTTTTTT
- | - | TRBJ2-5 | TRBV7-2 | CASSRIHRVPSQETQYF | TGTGCCAGCAGCCGGATCCACAGGGTCCCCTCCCAAGAGACCCAGTACTTC
- | - | TRBJ2-7 | TRBV7-2 | CASSPRGGQAARYEQYF | TGTGCCAGCAGCCCAAGGGGGGGACAGGCAGCGCGCTACGAGCAGTACTTC
- | - | TRBJ1-5 | TRBV6-5 | CASLAGGSQHF | TGTGCCAGCCTAGCCGGGGGCTCTCAGCATTTT
- | - | TRBJ2-3 | TRBV6-6 | CASSYFPRTDTQYF | TGTGCCAGCAGTTACTTCCCCCGCACAGATACGCAGTATTTT
- | TRBD2 | TRBJ2-1 | TRBV27 | CASSPRLAGARLYNEQFF | TGTGCCAGCAGTCCCAGACTAGCGGGAGCCCGCCTTTACAATGAGCAGTTCTTC
- | - | TRBJ1-2 | TRBV9 | CASSAYYRVSVSYGYTF | TGTGCCAGCAGCGCCTATTACAGGGTATCGGTTAGCTATGGCTACACCTTC
- | TRBD2 | TRBJ2-2 | TRBV7-2 | CASSPASGSTGELFF | TGTGCCAGCAGCCCCGCTAGCGGGTCCACCGGGGAGCTGTTTTTT
- | - | TRBJ1-1 | TRBV9 | CASSVAQQGTEAFF | TGTGCCAGCAGCGTAGCTCAACAGGGAACTGAAGCTTTCTTT
- | - | TRBJ2-3 | TRBV28 | CASSSDSFTDTQYF | TGTGCCAGCAGCTCCGACAGTTTCACAGATACGCAGTATTTT
- | - | TRBJ2-6 | TRBV24-1 | CATSMGGQGANVLTF | TGTGCCACCAGTATGGGGGGGCAAGGGGCCAACGTCCTGACTTTC
- | TRBD1 | TRBJ1-4 | TRBV28 | CASSPTGVGEKLFF | TGTGCCAGCAGTCCAACAGGGGTAGGGGAAAAACTGTTTTTT
- | TRBD2 | TRBJ2-7 | TRBV4-3 | CASSQDSGGGEQYF | TGCGCCAGCAGCCAAGACAGCGGGGGGGGCGAGCAGTACTTC
- | TRBD1 | TRBJ2-1 | TRBV13 | CASSLRFTGGHEQFF | TGTGCCAGCAGCTTACGGTTTACAGGGGGGCATGAGCAGTTCTTC
- | - | TRBJ2-1 | TRBV4-3 | CASSQRLQRTEQFF | TGCGCCAGCAGCCAACGCCTACAAAGGACCGAGCAGTTCTTC
- | - | TRBJ1-2 | TRBV4-1 | CASSQDQGRYGYTF | TGCGCCAGCAGCCAAGATCAGGGGCGGTATGGCTACACCTTC
- | TRBD1 | TRBJ2-2 | TRBV5-4 | CASKLAGQVATGELFF | TGTGCCAGCAAGCTTGCAGGACAGGTGGCCACCGGGGAGCTGTTTTTT
- | - | TRBJ1-2 | TRBV7-2 | CASSTIPGLYGYTF | TGTGCCAGCAGCACCATACCGGGACTCTATGGCTACACCTTC
- | - | TRBJ1-5 | TRBV28 | CASSSPGNQPQHF | TGTGCCAGCAGTTCCCCCGGTAATCAGCCCCAGCATTTT
- | - | TRBJ1-4 | TRBV27 | CASSRRGGTNEKLFF | TGTGCCAGCAGCCGACGGGGGGGCACTAATGAAAAACTGTTTTTT
- | - | TRBJ2-1 | TRBV7-7 | CASSLGGEGRFGEQFF | TGTGCTAGCAGCTTAGGGGGGGAGGGCCGTTTTGGTGAGCAGTTCTTC
- | - | TRBJ1-6 | TRBV9 | CASSMNPGDNSPLHF | TGTGCCAGCAGTATGAACCCAGGGGATAATTCACCCCTCCACTTT
- | TRBD1 | TRBJ2-7 | TRBV11-2 | CASSFSVGTALYEQYF | TGTGCCAGCAGCTTCTCGGTCGGGACAGCTCTTTACGAGCAGTACTTC
- | TRBD2 | TRBJ2-3 | TRBV25-1 | CASSATSGNTDTQYF | TGTGCCAGCAGTGCGACTAGCGGAAACACAGATACGCAGTATTTT
- | TRBD1 | TRBJ2-7 | TRBV7-2 | CASSGRQGPYEQYF | TGTGCCAGCAGCGGAAGACAGGGCCCCTACGAGCAGTACTTC
- | - | TRBJ2-1 | TRBV5-4 | CASSLDLAPSYNEQFF | TGTGCCAGCAGCTTGGACCTAGCCCCCTCCTACAATGAGCAGTTCTTC
few | - | TRBJ2-7 | TRBV2 | CASSVSGSYEQYF | TGTGCCAGCAGTGTTTCAGGCTCCTACGAGCAGTACTTC
- | - | TRBJ2-1 | TRBV7-9 | CASSFKLADEQFF | TGTGCCAGCAGCTTTAAACTAGCCGATGAGCAGTTCTTC
- | - | TRBJ1-2 | TRBV6-2/TRBV6-3 | CASSLRQWVLDGYTF | TGTGCCAGCAGTCTCCGACAGTGGGTACTCGATGGCTACACCTTC
- | - | TRBJ2-2 | TRBV21-1 | CARLTDRGQRELFF | TGTGCCAGACTTACCGACAGGGGGCAAAGGGAGCTGTTTTTT
- | - | TRBJ2-5 | TRBV15 | CATSPRVAGRETQYF | TGTGCCACCAGCCCACGCGTGGCCGGGCGGGAGACCCAGTACTTC
- | - | TRBJ1-5 | TRBV27 | CASRDGGANQPQHF | TGTGCCAGCAGGGACGGAGGAGCCAATCAGCCCCAGCATTTT